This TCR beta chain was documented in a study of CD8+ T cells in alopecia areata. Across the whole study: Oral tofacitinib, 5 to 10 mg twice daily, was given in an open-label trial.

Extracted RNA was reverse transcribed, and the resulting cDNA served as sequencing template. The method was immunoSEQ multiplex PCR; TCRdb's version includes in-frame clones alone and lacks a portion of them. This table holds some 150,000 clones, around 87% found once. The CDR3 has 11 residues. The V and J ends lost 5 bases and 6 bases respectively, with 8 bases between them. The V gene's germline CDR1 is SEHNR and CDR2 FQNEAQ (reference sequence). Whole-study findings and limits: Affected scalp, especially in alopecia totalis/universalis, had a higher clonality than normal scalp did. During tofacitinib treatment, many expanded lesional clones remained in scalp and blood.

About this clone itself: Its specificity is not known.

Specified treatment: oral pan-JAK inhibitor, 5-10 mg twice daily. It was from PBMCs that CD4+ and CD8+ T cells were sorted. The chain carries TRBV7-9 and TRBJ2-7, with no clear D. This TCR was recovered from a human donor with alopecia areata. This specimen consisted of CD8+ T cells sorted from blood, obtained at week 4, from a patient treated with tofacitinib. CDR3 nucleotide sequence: TGTGCCAGCAGCCCAGCCGCCGAGCAGTACTTC. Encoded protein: CASSPAAEQYF.